These 8 T cell receptor beta chains were all obtained from the same sample, sequenced in a study of blood T cell repertoires in COVID-19. Sequencing used immunoSEQ multiplex PCR; TCRdb keeps in-frame clones, though not all of them. This sample has roughly 130,000 clones, with about 86% found just once. The sample taken for sequencing was peripheral blood. The receptors were gathered from a woman in her fifties or sixties with acute or convalescent COVID-19.

CDR3 DNA: TGTGCCTGGAGTCCGGGGGGGCCTGATACGCAGTATTTT. This gives the protein CAWSPGGPDTQYF. The rearrangement joins TRBV30 to TRBJ2-3; 8 bases map to TRBD2. CDR3 length: 13 amino acids. Looked up from germline, CDR1 is GTSNPN and CDR2 is SVGIG (reference sequence). J gave up 6 bases and V 2 bases, and 4 bases lay outside the gene matches.

The gene calls are TRBV20-1 and TRBJ1-2; 7 bases are a match to TRBD1. Trimming took 3 bases from V and 1 from J; bases not matched to a gene: 5. Germline V gene data show CDR1 as DFQATT and CDR2 as SNEGSKA (reference sequence). CDR3 length: 14 residues. The CDR3 DNA is TGCAGTGCTAGTCTTCAGGGGGATAACTATGGCTACACCTTC. Translation: CSASLQGDNYGYTF.

The V gene is TRBV4-1, the J gene TRBJ2-1, with TRBD2 matching over 8 bases. The CDR3 contains 14 residues. Germline CDR1 is MGHRA and CDR2 is YSYEKL. J gave up 8 bases and V 0 bases, and 3 bases lay outside the gene matches. CDR3 in DNA: TGCGCCAGCAGCCAAGAAGGCGGGGGGCATGAGCAGTTCTTC. As protein: CASSQEGGGHEQFF.

The rearrangement links TRBV18 to TRBJ1-2, with D perhaps TRBD1 (5 bases). Trimming removed 5 bases from V and 2 bases from J, with 9 bases in between. Germline-derived CDR1 and CDR2 are KGHSH and LQKENI. This CDR3 has 13 amino acids. This chain's CDR3 is CASSEDKNYGYTF. DNA of the CDR3: TGTGCCAGCTCAGAGGACAAAAACTATGGCTACACCTTC.

This rearrangement joins TRBV6-1 to TRBJ1-5, with a weak D call TRBD1 (6 bases). Germline values: CDR1 MNHNS, CDR2 SASEGT. The germline V and J ends were trimmed by 3 bases and 4 bases, with 16 bases remaining between them. This CDR3 has 16 residues. The CDR3 loop reads CASSEGALGGNQPQHF. Here the CDR3 DNA reads TGTGCCAGCAGTGAGGGGGCGTTAGGGGGAAATCAGCCCCAGCATTTT.

This clone was detected a few times. The rearrangement joins TRBV11-2 to TRBJ1-6, with D unresolved. The CDR3 is 13 residues long. Deletions cut 1 base from V and 10 bases from J, with 8 bases between. Germline CDR1 is SGHAT and CDR2 is FQNNGV. The CDR3 DNA sequence: TGTGCCAGCAGCTTAGTAGCATGGTCACCCCTCCACTTT. As protein: CASSLVAWSPLHF.

The chain carries TRBV28 and TRBJ2-7; the D gene is possibly TRBD2 (6 bases). Trimming left V 2 bases short and J 2 bases short, with 10 bases between. The CDR3 has 14 amino acids. Germline V gene data show CDR1 as MDHEN and CDR2 as SYDVKM. The CDR3 protein is CASSLGGWAYEQYF. The CDR3 DNA reads as TGTGCCAGCAGTTTAGGGGGGTGGGCCTACGAGCAGTACTTC. The full variable domain, in which reference TRBV28 and TRBJ2-7 provide the parts outside the CDR3, is DVKVTQSSRYLVKRTGEKVFLECVQDMDHENMFWYRQDPGLGLRLIYFSYDVKMKEKGDIPEGYSVSREKKERFSLILESASTNQTSMYLCASSLGGWAYEQYFGPGTRLTVT.

The chain employs TRBV7-3 and TRBJ1-1, with D tentatively TRBD1 (6 bases). Germline assignment: CDR1 SGHTA and CDR2 FQGTGA. The CDR3 loop spans 14 amino acids. V was pared by 4 bases and J by 0 bases, with 9 bases between. The CDR3 DNA follows: TGTGCCAGCAGCTCTAGGGGGATGAACACTGAAGCTTTCTTT. It yields the protein CASSSRGMNTEAFF.